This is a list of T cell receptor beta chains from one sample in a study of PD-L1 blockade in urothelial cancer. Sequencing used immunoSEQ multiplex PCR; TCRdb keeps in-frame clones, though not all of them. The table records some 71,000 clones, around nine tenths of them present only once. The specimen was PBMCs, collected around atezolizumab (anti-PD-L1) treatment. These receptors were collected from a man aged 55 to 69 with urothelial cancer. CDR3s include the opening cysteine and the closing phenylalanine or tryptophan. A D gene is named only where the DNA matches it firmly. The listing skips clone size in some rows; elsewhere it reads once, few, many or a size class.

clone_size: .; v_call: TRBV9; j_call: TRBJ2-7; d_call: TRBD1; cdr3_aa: CASSGASGTGHYEQYF; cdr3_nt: TGTGCCAGCAGCGGCGCGTCCGGGACAGGGCACTACGAGCAGTACTTC
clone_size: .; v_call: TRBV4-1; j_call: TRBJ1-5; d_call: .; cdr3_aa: CASSPGRGNQPQHF; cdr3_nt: TGCGCCAGCAGCCCCGGAAGGGGGAATCAGCCCCAGCATTTT
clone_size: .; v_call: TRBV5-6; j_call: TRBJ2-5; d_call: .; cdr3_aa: CASSLASGQETQYF; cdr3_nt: TGTGCCAGCAGCTTGGCCTCCGGCCAAGAGACCCAGTACTTC
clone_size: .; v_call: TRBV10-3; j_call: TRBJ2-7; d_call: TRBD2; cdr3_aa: CAITAGGLGGEQYF; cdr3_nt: TGTGCCATCACCGCGGGAGGGCTGGGGGGCGAGCAGTACTTC
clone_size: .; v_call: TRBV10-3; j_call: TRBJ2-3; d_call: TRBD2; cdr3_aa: CAISAGLAGSHGDTQYF; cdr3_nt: TGTGCCATCAGTGCGGGACTAGCGGGGAGTCACGGGGATACGCAGTATTTT
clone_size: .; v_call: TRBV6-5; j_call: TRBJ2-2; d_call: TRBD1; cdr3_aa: CASRPGQGNTGELFF; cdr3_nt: TGTGCCAGCAGGCCGGGACAGGGAAACACCGGGGAGCTGTTTTTT
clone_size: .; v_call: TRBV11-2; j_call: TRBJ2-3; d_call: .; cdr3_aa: CASSQPGHSSTDTQYF; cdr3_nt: TGTGCCAGCAGCCAACCGGGACACAGTAGCACAGATACGCAGTATTTT
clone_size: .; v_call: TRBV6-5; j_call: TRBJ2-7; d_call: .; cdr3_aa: CASSYGSGAYEQYF; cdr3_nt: TGTGCCAGCAGTTACGGCTCAGGGGCCTACGAGCAGTACTTC
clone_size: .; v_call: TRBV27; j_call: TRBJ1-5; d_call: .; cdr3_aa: CASSSGGGQPQHF; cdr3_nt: TGTGCCAGCAGTTCTGGGGGCGGTCAGCCCCAGCATTTT
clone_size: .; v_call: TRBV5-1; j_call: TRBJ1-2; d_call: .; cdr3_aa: CASSLKGDPGGYTF; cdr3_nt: TGCGCCAGCAGCTTGAAGGGAGATCCAGGTGGCTACACCTTC
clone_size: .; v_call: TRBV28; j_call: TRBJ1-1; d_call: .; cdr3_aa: CASSISTGGLLGAFF; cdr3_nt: TGTGCCAGCAGTATATCAACGGGGGGGCTCCTTGGAGCTTTCTTT
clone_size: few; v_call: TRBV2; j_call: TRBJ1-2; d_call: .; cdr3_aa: CASTPGSAYGYTF; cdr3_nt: TGTGCCAGCACTCCGGGGAGTGCCTATGGCTACACCTTC
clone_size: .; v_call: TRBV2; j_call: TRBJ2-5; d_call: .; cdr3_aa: CASSDPIMYQETQYF; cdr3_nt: TGTGCCAGCAGTGATCCCATCATGTACCAAGAGACCCAGTACTTC
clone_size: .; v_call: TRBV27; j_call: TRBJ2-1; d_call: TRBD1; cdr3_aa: CASSLIETGGPKYNEQFF; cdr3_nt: TGTGCCAGCAGCTTGATAGAAACAGGGGGCCCGAAGTACAATGAGCAGTTCTTC
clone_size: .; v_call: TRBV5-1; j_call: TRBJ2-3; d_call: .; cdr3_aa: CASRFSPLGTDTQYF; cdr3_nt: TGCGCCAGCAGGTTTTCCCCGCTAGGCACAGATACGCAGTATTTT
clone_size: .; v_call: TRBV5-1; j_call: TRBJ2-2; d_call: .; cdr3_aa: CASSQGTSSTGELFF; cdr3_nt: TGCGCCAGCAGCCAGGGTACTAGCTCCACCGGGGAGCTGTTTTTT
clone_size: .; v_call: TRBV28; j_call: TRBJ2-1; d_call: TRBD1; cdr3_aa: CASSSWTGLRDNEQFF; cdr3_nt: TGTGCCAGCAGTTCTTGGACAGGGCTACGAGACAATGAGCAGTTCTTC
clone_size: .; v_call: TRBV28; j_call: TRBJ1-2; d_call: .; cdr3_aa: CASSSLATYF; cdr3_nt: TGTGCCAGCAGTTCCCTCGCAACCTACTTC
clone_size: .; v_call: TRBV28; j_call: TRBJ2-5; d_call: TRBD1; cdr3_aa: CASSPGQGGGETQYF; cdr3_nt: TGTGCCAGCAGTCCCGGACAGGGAGGTGGAGAGACCCAGTACTTC
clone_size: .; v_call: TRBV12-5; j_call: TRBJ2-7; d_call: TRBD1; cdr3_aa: CASSGQGGSYEQYF; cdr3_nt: TGTGCTAGTTCCGGACAGGGCGGATCCTACGAGCAGTACTTC
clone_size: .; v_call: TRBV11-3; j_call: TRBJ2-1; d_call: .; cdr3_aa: CASSIGANEQFF; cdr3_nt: TGTGCCAGCAGCATTGGGGCAAATGAGCAGTTCTTC
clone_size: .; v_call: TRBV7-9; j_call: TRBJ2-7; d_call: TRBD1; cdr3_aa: CASSLPRDRGTEQYF; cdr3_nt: TGTGCCAGCAGCTTACCCCGGGACAGGGGAACCGAGCAGTACTTC
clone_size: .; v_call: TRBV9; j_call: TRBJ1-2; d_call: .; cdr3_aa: CASSAPGRTSYGYTF; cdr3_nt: TGTGCCAGCAGCGCCCCCGGGAGAACAAGCTATGGCTACACCTTC
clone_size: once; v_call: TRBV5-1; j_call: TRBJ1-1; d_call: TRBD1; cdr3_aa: CASSFGQGAEAFF; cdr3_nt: TGCGCCAGCAGCTTCGGACAGGGGGCTGAAGCTTTCTTT
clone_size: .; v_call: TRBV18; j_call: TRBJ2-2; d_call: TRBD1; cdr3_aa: CASSPVDRAELFF; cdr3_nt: TGTGCCAGCTCACCGGTTGACAGGGCGGAGCTGTTTTTT
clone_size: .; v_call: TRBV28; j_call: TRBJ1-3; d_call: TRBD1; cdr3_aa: CASSRDRGRAGNTIYF; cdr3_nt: TGTGCCAGCAGTAGAGACAGGGGTCGCGCCGGGAACACCATATATTTT
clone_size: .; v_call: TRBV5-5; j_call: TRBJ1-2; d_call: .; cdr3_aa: CASSLISTAPVEGYTF; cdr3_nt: TGTGCCAGCAGCTTAATTTCGACAGCTCCAGTAGAAGGCTACACCTTC
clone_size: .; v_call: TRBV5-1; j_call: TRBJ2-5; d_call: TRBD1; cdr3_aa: CASSYEGAEETQYF; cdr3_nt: TGCGCCAGCAGCTACGAGGGGGCGGAAGAGACCCAGTACTTC
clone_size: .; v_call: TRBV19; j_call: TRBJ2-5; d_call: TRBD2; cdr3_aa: CASSTPGLALTGTQYF; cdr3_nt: TGTGCCAGTAGTACCCCGGGACTAGCGCTTACGGGGACCCAGTACTTC
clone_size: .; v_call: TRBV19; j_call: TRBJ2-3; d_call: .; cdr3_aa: CASSPAELTSTDTQYF; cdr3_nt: TGTGCCAGTAGTCCCGCGGAACTAACTAGCACAGATACGCAGTATTTT
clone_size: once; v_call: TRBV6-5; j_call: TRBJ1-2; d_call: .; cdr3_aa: CASSLALQGNYGYTF; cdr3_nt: TGTGCCAGCAGTTTGGCCCTACAGGGTAACTATGGCTACACCTTC
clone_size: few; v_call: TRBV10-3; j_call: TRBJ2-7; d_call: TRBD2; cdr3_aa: CAIGTSVDEQYF; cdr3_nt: TGTGCCATCGGGACTAGCGTCGACGAGCAGTACTTC
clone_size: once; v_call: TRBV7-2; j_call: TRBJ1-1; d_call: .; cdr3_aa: CASSERAGNDNTEAFF; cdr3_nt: TGTGCCAGCAGCGAGAGGGCTGGGAACGATAACACTGAAGCTTTCTTT
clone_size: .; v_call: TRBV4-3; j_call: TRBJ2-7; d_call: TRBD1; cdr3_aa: CASSLPALGQRLSYEQYF; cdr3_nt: TGCGCCAGCAGCCTACCTGCTTTGGGACAGAGACTCTCCTACGAGCAGTACTTC
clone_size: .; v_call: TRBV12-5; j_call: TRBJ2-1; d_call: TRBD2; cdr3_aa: CASGLRLAGGSRNEQFF; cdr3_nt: TGTGCTAGTGGTTTGAGGCTAGCGGGAGGTTCTCGTAATGAGCAGTTCTTC
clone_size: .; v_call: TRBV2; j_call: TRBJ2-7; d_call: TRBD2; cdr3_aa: CASSMRGGTPYEQYF; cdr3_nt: TGTGCCAGCAGTATGCGCGGGGGGACGCCCTACGAGCAGTACTTC
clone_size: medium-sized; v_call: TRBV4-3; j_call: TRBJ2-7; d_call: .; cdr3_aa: CASSQDPSGVLYEQYF; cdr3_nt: TGCGCCAGCAGCCAAGATCCCTCGGGAGTGCTTTACGAGCAGTACTTC
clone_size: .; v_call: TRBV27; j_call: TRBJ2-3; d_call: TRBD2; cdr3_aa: CASSLASGNTDTQYF; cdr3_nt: TGTGCCAGCAGTTTAGCTAGCGGGAACACAGATACGCAGTATTTT
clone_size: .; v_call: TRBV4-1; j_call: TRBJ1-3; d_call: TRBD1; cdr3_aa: CASSQAQGAGNTIYF; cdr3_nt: TGCGCCAGCAGCCAAGCACAGGGGGCTGGAAACACCATATATTTT
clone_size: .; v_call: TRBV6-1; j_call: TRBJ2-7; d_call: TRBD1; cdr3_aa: CASRTGTGGDYEQYF; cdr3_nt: TGTGCCAGCAGGACCGGGACAGGGGGCGACTACGAGCAGTACTTC
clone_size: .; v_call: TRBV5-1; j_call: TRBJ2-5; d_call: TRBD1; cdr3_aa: CASSRGPGQGTRETQYF; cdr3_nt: TGCGCCAGCAGCCGTGGCCCGGGACAGGGGACTCGAGAGACCCAGTACTTC